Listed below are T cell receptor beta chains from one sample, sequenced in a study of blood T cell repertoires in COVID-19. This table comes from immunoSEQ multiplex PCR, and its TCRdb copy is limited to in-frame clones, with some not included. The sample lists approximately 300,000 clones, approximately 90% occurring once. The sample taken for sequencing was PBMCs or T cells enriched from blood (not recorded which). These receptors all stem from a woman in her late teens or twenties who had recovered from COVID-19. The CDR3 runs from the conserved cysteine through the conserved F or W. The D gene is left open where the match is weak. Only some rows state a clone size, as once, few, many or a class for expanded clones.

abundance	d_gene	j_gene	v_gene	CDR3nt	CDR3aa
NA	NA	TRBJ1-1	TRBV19	TGTGCCAGCAGAGGGAACAGTGGGCCCCCAGGCACTGAAGCTTTCTTT	CASRGNSGPPGTEAFF
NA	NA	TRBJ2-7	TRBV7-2	TGTGCCAGCAGCTTATCTGGAGGTGTAACCTACGAGCAGTACTTC	CASSLSGGVTYEQYF
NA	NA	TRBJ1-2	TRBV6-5	TGTGCCAGCATGCGAGAAAACTATGGCTACACCTTC	CASMRENYGYTF
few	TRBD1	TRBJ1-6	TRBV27	TGTGCCAGCAGTATCAACAGGGGGAATTCACCCCTCCACTTT	CASSINRGNSPLHF
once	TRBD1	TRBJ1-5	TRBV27	TGTGCCAGCAGTCCTGGACAGGGGAGCAATCAGCCCCAGCATTTT	CASSPGQGSNQPQHF
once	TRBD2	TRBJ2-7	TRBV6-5	TGTGCCAGCAGTTACACCCCGGGACTAGCCTCATCCGAGCAGTACTTC	CASSYTPGLASSEQYF
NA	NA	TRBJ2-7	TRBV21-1	TGTGCCAGCAGCAAAGCTGGTGGGGACAGTAACTACGAGCAGTACTTC	CASSKAGGDSNYEQYF
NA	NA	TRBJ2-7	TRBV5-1	TGCGCCAGCAGCTTGGGACAGTTTTCTTCCTACGAGCAGTACTTC	CASSLGQFSSYEQYF
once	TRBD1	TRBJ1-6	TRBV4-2	TGTGCCAGCAGCCAAGATCACACAGGGGAATATTCACCCCTCCACTTT	CASSQDHTGEYSPLHF
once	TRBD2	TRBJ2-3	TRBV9	TGTGCCAGCAGCGGGGGGACTAGCGGGAGTATCGCAGATACGCAGTATTTT	CASSGGTSGSIADTQYF
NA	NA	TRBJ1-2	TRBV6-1	TGTGCCAGCAGTGAAGGTCAGGAAGGCTATGGCTACACCTTC	CASSEGQEGYGYTF
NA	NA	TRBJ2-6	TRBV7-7	TGTGCTAGCAGCGCCCCTAGCGATGGGGCCAACGTCCTGACTTTC	CASSAPSDGANVLTF
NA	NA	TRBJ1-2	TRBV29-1	TGCAGCGTCCTTGGAGGGGATGGCTACACCTTC	CSVLGGDGYTF
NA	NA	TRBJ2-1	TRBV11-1	TGTGCCAGCAGCTCATCGGTGGGCGATGAGCAGTTCTTC	CASSSSVGDEQFF
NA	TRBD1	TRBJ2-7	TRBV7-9	TGTGCCAGCAGCTTAGTCGGGACAGGGACCTACGAGCAGTACTTC	CASSLVGTGTYEQYF
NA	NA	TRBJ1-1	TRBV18	TGTGCCAGCCCACCCCTCAGTGGGGGCGCGGAGAACACTGAAGCTTTCTTT	CASPPLSGGAENTEAFF
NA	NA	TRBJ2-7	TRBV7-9	TGTGCCAGCAGCTTCATAACAGAAATTCCCTACGAGCAGTACTTC	CASSFITEIPYEQYF
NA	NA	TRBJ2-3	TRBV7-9	TGTGCCAGCAGCTTAGGACTAGAAACAGATACGCAGTATTTT	CASSLGLETDTQYF
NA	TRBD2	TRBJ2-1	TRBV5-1	TGCGCCAGCAGCTTTCGCGGACTAGCGGCCTCCTACAATGAGCAGTTCTTC	CASSFRGLAASYNEQFF
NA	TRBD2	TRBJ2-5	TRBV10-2	TGCGCCAGCAGTGAGTTCCAGACTAGCGGGAGAGAGACCCAGTACTTC	CASSEFQTSGRETQYF